The 23 T cell receptor beta chains listed next were all sequenced from one sample in a study of Tregs in tolerant kidney transplant recipients. Libraries were prepared by immunoSEQ multiplex PCR; TCRdb keeps only in-frame clonotypes and omits some of them. Of 55,000 to 70,000 clones listed, around 85% are singletons. This sample comprised Tregs from blood, obtained before the transplant. The receptors here all came from a human donor who received a combined kidney and bone marrow transplant.

J is TRBJ2-5 and V is TRBV5-4; D is unclear. Germline V CDR1 and CDR2: SGHNT, YYREEE (reference sequence). There are 14 residues in the CDR3. V lost 4 bases and J 3 bases, leaving 13 bases between the germline ends. CDR3 region: CASSHDIAEETQYF. CDR3 bases: TGTGCCAGCAGCCATGACATAGCCGAAGAGACCCAGTACTTC. Combining the CDR3 with reference TRBV5-4 and TRBJ2-5 gives the whole variable domain ETGVTQSPTHLIKTRGQQVTLRCSSQSGHNTVSWYQQALGQGPQFIFQYYREEENGRGNFPPRFSGLQFPNYSSELNVNALELDDSALYLCASSHDIAEETQYFGPGTRLLVL.

This chain links TRBV4-1 with TRBJ1-1; no clear D. Germline-derived CDR1 and CDR2 are MGHRA and YSYEKL. V lost 0 bases and J 5 bases, leaving 4 bases between the germline ends. This CDR3 has 12 residues. The CDR3 is CASSQEATEAFF. The CDR3 DNA reads as TGCGCCAGCAGCCAAGAAGCGACTGAAGCTTTCTTT.

The rearrangement joins TRBV14 to TRBJ1-1; 8 bases match TRBD1. This CDR3 is 13 amino acids long. From germline, CDR1 is SGHDN and CDR2 FVKESK. V lost 4 bases, J lost 5 bases, and 3 bases stayed unmatched. This CDR3 is CASSRRGRTEAFF. The CDR3 nucleotides are TGTGCCAGCAGCCGCAGGGGGCGAACTGAAGCTTTCTTT.

The genes are TRBV6-5 and TRBJ1-2; 9 bases align to TRBD1. The CDR3 consists of 13 residues. Germline assignment: CDR1 MNHEY and CDR2 SVGAGI. Trimming cost V 6 bases and J 8 bases; bases outside gene matches: 7. CDR3: CASRRGQGLGYTF. CDR3 nucleotide sequence: TGTGCCAGCAGGAGAGGACAGGGGCTAGGCTACACCTTC.

On this clone itself: The junction does not match germline at one end; this may be a read error. This sequence joins TRBV11-2 and TRBJ1-2, with 8 nucleotides matching TRBD1. Per germline, CDR1 SGHAT and CDR2 FQNNGV. CDR3 length equals 15 residues. CDR3: CASSIDRGFNYGYTF. The CDR3 DNA is TGTGCCAGCAGCATAGACAGGGGTTTTAACTATGGCTACACCTTC.

The rearrangement joins TRBV6-5 to TRBJ2-1; TRBD2 is a possible D gene (6 bases). The CDR3 has 13 amino acids. Trimming shortened V by 0 bases and J by 12 bases, and 12 bases separated the two germline ends. Germline CDR1 is MNHEY and CDR2 is SVGAGI. Here the CDR3 reads CASSYSAGLGQFF. For the CDR3, the DNA is TGTGCCAGCAGTTACTCGGCGGGGTTAGGGCAGTTCTTC.

The rearrangement joins TRBV7-2 to TRBJ2-7; a possible D gene is TRBD1 (6 bases). The germline V gene encodes CDR1 SGHTA and CDR2 FQGNSA. Trimming pared 2 bases from V and 4 bases from J, leaving 12 bases between. The CDR3 runs 14 residues. Here the CDR3 DNA reads TGTGCCAGCAGCTTATCCCCAGGGGTATACGAGCAGTACTTC. Protein product: CASSLSPGVYEQYF.

This clone occurred once. The chain joins TRBV19 to TRBJ2-5; D possibly matches TRBD1 or TRBD2 (6 bases each). The CDR3 loop spans 13 amino acids. V was pared by 0 bases and J by 5 bases, with 7 bases between. Germline V CDR1 and CDR2: LNHDA, SQIVND (reference sequence). This CDR3 is CASSIEGGETQYF. Here the CDR3 DNA reads TGTGCCAGTAGTATAGAAGGGGGGGAGACCCAGTACTTC.

This chain joins TRBV9 and TRBJ1-3; D unresolved. CDR1 SGDLS and CDR2 YYNGEE come from the germline V gene. This CDR3 is 12 amino acids long. V shed 3 bases and J shed 2 bases, with 3 bases lying between them. CDR3: CASSGPGNTIYF. The CDR3, as DNA: TGTGCCAGCAGCGGCCCTGGAAACACCATATATTTT.

The chain recombines TRBV5-1 with TRBJ2-7; 11 bases agree with TRBD2. The junction had 7 bases not matched to a gene; V was cut back by 4 bases and J by 1 base. This CDR3 is 16 amino acids long. CDR1 is SGHRS and CDR2 is YFSETQ in the germline V gene. CDR3 loop: CASSIRTSGFSYEQYF. The CDR3 DNA follows: TGCGCCAGCAGCATACGGACTAGCGGGTTTTCCTACGAGCAGTACTTC. The full variable domain, with the rest looked up from reference TRBV5-1 and TRBJ2-7, is KAGVTQTPRYLIKTRGQQVTLSCSPISGHRSVSWYQQTPGQGLQFLFEYFSETQRNKGNFPGRFSGRQFSNSRSEMNVSTLELGDSALYLCASSIRTSGFSYEQYFGPGTRLTVT.

The chain employs TRBV27 and TRBJ2-2; D is possibly TRBD2 (6 bases). The length of the CDR3 is 14 residues. Trimming removed 6 bases at V and 2 bases at J, with 10 bases between. The germline V gene encodes CDR1 MNHEY and CDR2 SMNVEV (reference sequence). The CDR3 region is CASRGGPNTGELFF. The CDR3 region has the DNA TGTGCCAGCAGAGGAGGGCCCAACACCGGGGAGCTGTTTTTT.

The rearrangement uses TRBV5-1 and TRBJ1-3, with D perhaps TRBD1 (6 bases). This CDR3 region has 16 residues. The germline CDR1 and CDR2 sequences are SGHRS and YFSETQ. Trimming stripped 1 base from V and 0 bases from J, with 11 bases between. The CDR3 protein is CASSLWGQYSGNTIYF. The CDR3 nucleotides are TGCGCCAGCAGCTTGTGGGGACAATACTCTGGAAACACCATATATTTT. The variable domain in full, completed from reference TRBV5-1 and TRBJ1-3, reads KAGVTQTPRYLIKTRGQQVTLSCSPISGHRSVSWYQQTPGQGLQFLFEYFSETQRNKGNFPGRFSGRQFSNSRSEMNVSTLELGDSALYLCASSLWGQYSGNTIYFGEGSWLTVV.

The V and J genes are TRBV25-1 and TRBJ1-6; possibly TRBD1 for D (6 bases). This CDR3 is built from 15 residues. Germline loops: CDR1 MGHDK, CDR2 SYGVNS. V was pared by 5 bases and J by 6 bases, with 14 bases between. CDR3 region: CASSQGAGANSPLHF. Written as DNA, the CDR3 is TGTGCCAGCAGTCAAGGGGCAGGGGCTAATTCACCCCTCCACTTT.

This sequence joins TRBV9 and TRBJ2-1; either TRBD1 or TRBD2 may supply D (7 bases each). Germline V gives CDR1 SGDLS, CDR2 YYNGEE. V dropped 4 bases and J dropped 5 bases, with 16 bases sitting between them. This CDR3 region has 15 residues. The CDR3 sequence: CASSPQGGGNNEQFF. DNA of the CDR3: TGTGCCAGCAGCCCCCAGGGGGGAGGGAACAATGAGCAGTTCTTC. Full variable domain (remainder filled in from reference TRBV9 and TRBJ2-1): DSGVTQTPKHLITATGQRVTLRCSPRSGDLSVYWYQQSLDQGLQFLIQYYNGEERAKGNILERFSAQQFPDLHSELNLSSLELGDSALYFCASSPQGGGNNEQFFGPGTRLTVL.

The V and J genes are TRBV19 and TRBJ1-6; 8 nucleotides agree with TRBD1. The CDR3 is 13 residues long. CDR1 is LNHDA, CDR2 SQIVND, per germline (reference sequence). Losses at the gene ends were 11 bases for V and 9 bases for J; bases not matched to a gene: 9. CDR3 nucleotide sequence: TGTGCCGCTCGGACAGGGTTCGGTTCACCCCTCCACTTT. It encodes CAARTGFGSPLHF.

The rearrangement links TRBV5-1 to TRBJ2-5; D is uncertain. With 3 bases removed from V and 5 bases from J, the gap between germline ends came to 11 bases. The CDR3 loop spans 13 amino acids. Germline lookup yields CDR1 SGHRS and CDR2 YFSETQ. The CDR3, as DNA: TGCGCCAGCAGCTCGCCCCTCCGGGAGACCCAGTACTTC. Its protein is CASSSPLRETQYF.

The chain carries TRBV7-2 and TRBJ2-1; TRBD2 aligns across 12 bases. The trim removed 2 bases at V and 12 bases at J, leaving 2 bases unmatched. This CDR3 has 13 residues. Germline-derived CDR1 and CDR2 are SGHTA and FQGNSA. In DNA form, the CDR3 reads TGTGCCAGCAGCTTACTGGGACTAGCGGGGCAGTTCTTC. Protein product: CASSLLGLAGQFF.

The J gene is TRBJ1-2, the V gene TRBV11-1, with 8 bases identical to TRBD1. The CDR3 has 13 amino acids. J lost 4 bases, V lost 5 bases, and 3 bases had no gene match. Germline V gene data show CDR1 as SGHAT and CDR2 as FQDESV (reference sequence). CDR3 residues: CASSTGTGYGYTF. CDR3 coding DNA: TGTGCCAGCAGCACCGGGACAGGCTATGGCTACACCTTC.

V and J are TRBV29-1 and TRBJ1-2; D perhaps matches TRBD1 (6 bases). The V gene's germline CDR1 is SQVTM and CDR2 ANQGSEA. V dropped 6 bases and J dropped 8 bases, with 10 bases sitting between them. CDR3 length: 10 residues. CDR3 coding DNA: TGCAGCGTGCGGGACACGGGCTACACCTTC. Its translation is CSVRDTGYTF.

This rearrangement joins TRBV15 to TRBJ1-2; possibly TRBD1 for D (5 bases). Trimming left V 0 bases short and J 5 bases short, with 13 bases between. The length of the CDR3 is 15 residues. Germline lookup yields CDR1 LNHNV and CDR2 YYDKDF (reference sequence). CDR3 loop: CATSRDSQGSYGYTF. The DNA for the CDR3 is TGTGCCACCAGCAGAGATAGCCAGGGATCGTATGGCTACACCTTC.

This clone was detected a few times. J is TRBJ2-7 and V is TRBV7-2; D could derive from TRBD1 or TRBD2 (5 bases each). CDR3 size: 12 residues. CDR1 and CDR2 (germline): SGHTA, FQGNSA. The V end lost 7 bases, the J end lost 6 bases, and 13 bases lay between the germline ends. The CDR3 region is CASTDPGGEQYF. The CDR3, as DNA: TGTGCCAGCACCGATCCTGGGGGCGAGCAGTACTTC.

The chain links TRBV5-1 to TRBJ1-2, with D perhaps TRBD1 (5 bases). There are 14 residues in the CDR3. Germline V gene sequence: CDR1 SGHRS, CDR2 YFSETQ. The V end was cut by 4 bases, the J end by 4 bases, with 14 bases between. The CDR3 protein is CASSPRQGGYGYTF. CDR3 DNA sequence: TGCGCCAGCAGCCCCCGTCAGGGCGGCTATGGCTACACCTTC.

DNA for the CDR3: TGTGCCAGCAGCTTGGCCGGGACAGGGAGTGCGGAGCTGTTTTTT. Translating gives CASSLAGTGSAELFF. The V gene is TRBV5-4, the J gene TRBJ2-2; 9 positions match TRBD1. The germline gives CDR1 SGHNT, CDR2 YYREEE (reference sequence). Trimming took 0 bases from V and 10 from J; bases not matched to a gene: 7. The CDR3 totals 15 residues. Combining the CDR3 with reference TRBV5-4 and TRBJ2-2 gives the whole variable domain ETGVTQSPTHLIKTRGQQVTLRCSSQSGHNTVSWYQQALGQGPQFIFQYYREEENGRGNFPPRFSGLQFPNYSSELNVNALELDDSALYLCASSLAGTGSAELFFGEGSRLTVL.